Shown below are 9 T cell receptor beta chains from a single sample sequenced in a study of PD-1 blockade in classical Hodgkin lymphoma (dated by TCRdb to the early 2020s). The sample's time point label is to be understood as: cycle 1 day 1 (C1D1), immediately before nivolumab initiation. Every trial patient had relapsed after autologous stem cell transplantation, and cohorts A, B and C differed in prior brentuximab vedotin exposure. Preparation of the library involved the immunoSEQ multiplex PCR assay. What TCRdb holds here is the immuneACCESS table cut down to in-frame rearrangements. Part of the clones is not present; checked against another copy, under half of the missing clones reflect an unresolved V gene, and the others are unexplained. Counted in this sample were fewer than 65,000 clones; roughly nine tenths of them appeared once. The ten largest clonotypes hold 9.7% of the sample. The material sequenced was peripheral blood mononuclear cells (PBMCs), taken at baseline. Receptors originate from a human donor with classical Hodgkin lymphoma.

This chain joins TRBV2 and TRBJ2-1; D gene uncertain. V was shortened by 6 bases and J by 0 bases, with 12 bases between the two germline ends. The CDR3 is made up of 15 amino acids. CDR1 is SNHLY and CDR2 is FYNNEI in the germline V gene. The CDR3 DNA reads as TGTGCCAGCAGCCCGACCCGGGCCTCCTACAATGAGCAGTTCTTC. It encodes CASSPTRASYNEQFF.

The chain links TRBV27 to TRBJ1-1, with D perhaps TRBD1 (6 bases). Deletions cut 4 bases from V and 2 bases from J, with 11 bases between. CDR1 is MNHEY and CDR2 is SMNVEV in the germline V gene (reference sequence). This CDR3 is built from 14 residues. CDR3 sequence: CASSSRTANTEAFF. The CDR3 region has the DNA TGTGCCAGCAGTTCTAGGACAGCCAACACTGAAGCTTTCTTT.

The chain is built from TRBV6-6 and TRBJ2-1, with a tentative D call TRBD1 (5 bases). The V gene lost 9 bases and the J gene lost 2 bases, with 17 bases spanning the gap. Germline V gene lookup returns CDR1 MNHNY and CDR2 SVGAGI (reference sequence). The CDR3 length is 15 residues. The CDR3 loop is CASGNQDTAYNEQFF. The CDR3 nucleotides are TGTGCCAGTGGGAATCAGGACACTGCCTACAATGAGCAGTTCTTC.

This chain joins TRBV2 and TRBJ2-1; 8 positions agree with TRBD2. Germline trimming cut 6 bases from V and 2 bases from J; bases unmatched to any gene: 6. CDR1 SNHLY and CDR2 FYNNEI come from the germline V gene. The CDR3 covers 15 residues. The CDR3 DNA reads as TGTGCCAGCAGGTCCGGCGGGGGGCCCTACAATGAGCAGTTCTTC. As protein: CASRSGGGPYNEQFF.

The chain combines TRBV7-3 with TRBJ2-3, with D tentatively TRBD2 (5 bases). The CDR3 runs to 13 residues. Trimming shortened V by 6 bases and J by 0 bases, and 7 bases separated the two germline ends. Germline V lookup: CDR1 SGHTA, CDR2 FQGTGA. The CDR3 sequence is CASRRDSTDTQYF. The CDR3 coding sequence is TGTGCCAGCAGGAGGGATAGCACAGATACGCAGTATTTT.

V usage is TRBV15 and J usage is TRBJ1-2; unclear D gene. The germline V gene encodes CDR1 LNHNV and CDR2 YYDKDF (reference sequence). V was clipped by 1 base and J by 8 bases, with 20 bases between them. This CDR3 spans 16 amino acids. The CDR3 nucleotides read TGTGCCACCAGCAGAGTAACAGCCGCCACACCAGAGGGCTACACCTTC. Residues: CATSRVTAATPEGYTF.

The chain recombines TRBV6-1 with TRBJ1-5; unclear D gene. Germline CDR1 and CDR2: MNHNS and SASEGT. The CDR3 consists of 13 residues. Between the trimmed V and J ends, which lost 3 bases and 7 bases, there was a span of 10 bases. CDR3 loop: CASSDWGRQPQHF. The CDR3 DNA sequence: TGTGCCAGCAGTGACTGGGGTCGCCAGCCCCAGCATTTT.

The chain recombines TRBV5-1 with TRBJ2-7; D gene ambiguous. The CDR3 length is 11 residues. With 4 bases removed from V and 0 bases from J, the gap between germline ends came to 2 bases. Germline loops: CDR1 SGHRS, CDR2 YFSETQ. CDR3 in amino acids: CASSDSYEQYF. The CDR3, as DNA: TGCGCCAGCAGCGACTCCTACGAGCAGTACTTC.

V gene TRBV10-2 combines with J gene TRBJ2-5, with D uncertain. There are 12 residues in the CDR3. Deletions cut 4 bases from V and 3 bases from J, with 6 bases between. Germline values: CDR1 WSHSY, CDR2 SAAADI. The CDR3 reads CASSVLKETQYF. For the CDR3, the DNA is TGCGCCAGCAGTGTCCTTAAAGAGACCCAGTACTTC.